The rows below give T cell receptor beta chains drawn from one sample of a study of human versus mouse CDR3 diversity and MHC coevolution. Sequencing was performed with immunoSEQ multiplex PCR; in TCRdb, only in-frame clones are kept and a portion is missing. The table includes about 80,000 clones, 80% to 95% detected once. Sequencing was performed on naive CD4+ T cells from blood. All receptors come from a person between 25 and 69 years old in good health. CDR3s include the opening cysteine and the closing phenylalanine or tryptophan. D genes are given only for firm matches. Rows may omit the clone size; those that give it use once, few, many or a size class.

J gene,V gene,D gene,clone size,CDR3 length,CDR3 protein,CDR3 DNA
TRBJ2-7,TRBV15,TRBD1,NA,15,CATSTPGQGAREQYF,TGTGCCACCAGCACGCCGGGACAGGGGGCGAGGGAGCAGTACTTC
TRBJ2-7,TRBV6-5,NA,NA,13,CASRRRGLDEQYF,TGTGCCAGCCGCCGGAGGGGGCTGGACGAGCAGTACTTC
TRBJ2-2,TRBV9,NA,NA,15,CASSVAPVPAGELFF,TGTGCCAGCAGCGTAGCCCCGGTCCCCGCAGGGGAGCTGTTTTTT
TRBJ2-1,TRBV9,TRBD2,NA,15,CASSVLPLAGNEQFF,TGTGCCAGCAGCGTACTCCCTCTAGCGGGCAATGAGCAGTTCTTC
TRBJ2-2,TRBV7-2,NA,NA,14,CASSSVGKAGELFF,TGTGCCAGCAGCTCCGTCGGGAAGGCCGGGGAGCTGTTTTTT
TRBJ1-4,TRBV10-3,TRBD1,NA,14,CAIIGTGRGEKLFF,TGTGCCATCATCGGGACAGGACGAGGTGAAAAACTGTTTTTT
TRBJ1-3,TRBV9,NA,once,16,CASSVDPQGSGNTIYF,TGTGCCAGCAGCGTAGACCCTCAGGGTTCTGGAAACACCATATATTTT
TRBJ2-7,TRBV5-6,NA,NA,18,CASSPLVRTPSFSYEQYF,TGTGCCAGCAGCCCCCTCGTCCGGACACCCTCATTCTCCTACGAGCAGTACTTC
TRBJ1-1,TRBV19,NA,NA,12,CASRRGNTEAFF,TGTGCCAGTAGGCGGGGGAACACTGAAGCTTTCTTT
TRBJ2-5,TRBV7-3,NA,NA,13,CASSVGQQETQYF,TGTGCCAGCAGCGTCGGACAGCAAGAGACCCAGTACTTC
TRBJ2-1,TRBV18,NA,NA,14,CASSPGGGANEQFF,TGTGCCAGCTCACCAGGAGGGGGCGCAAATGAGCAGTTCTTC
TRBJ2-1,TRBV11-2,NA,NA,17,CASSLGLGRIRSNEQFF,TGTGCCAGCAGCTTAGGATTGGGGCGTATACGGTCGAATGAGCAGTTCTTC
TRBJ2-7,TRBV6-5,TRBD1,NA,15,CASSYSIQGAHEQYF,TGTGCCAGCAGTTACTCGATCCAGGGGGCCCACGAGCAGTACTTC
TRBJ1-2,TRBV2,NA,NA,10,CASSWAGYTF,TGTGCCAGCTCCTGGGCGGGCTACACCTTC
TRBJ2-7,TRBV5-1,NA,NA,11,CASTRGHEQYF,TGCGCCAGCACCAGGGGCCACGAGCAGTACTTC
TRBJ1-5,TRBV19,TRBD1,NA,15,CASCQGAGSNQPQHF,TGTGCCAGTTGCCAGGGGGCAGGGAGCAATCAGCCCCAGCATTTT
TRBJ1-2,TRBV19,NA,NA,16,CASIPSGGSYLPGYTF,TGTGCCAGTATCCCCTCCGGAGGCTCATACTTACCCGGCTACACCTTC
TRBJ1-5,TRBV28,TRBD1,NA,16,CASRQGTGASNQPQHF,TGTGCCAGCAGACAAGGGACAGGGGCCAGCAATCAGCCCCAGCATTTT
TRBJ2-2,TRBV7-9,NA,NA,13,CASRARNTGELFF,TGTGCCAGCCGAGCGCGGAACACCGGGGAGCTGTTTTTT
TRBJ2-7,TRBV18,TRBD1,NA,14,CASSGGQGSVEQYF,TGTGCCAGCTCCGGCGGACAGGGCTCTGTTGAGCAGTACTTC
TRBJ2-1,TRBV19,TRBD2,NA,18,CASRPGPAGVSSYNEQFF,TGTGCCAGTAGACCGGGACCAGCGGGAGTTAGCTCCTACAATGAGCAGTTCTTC
TRBJ1-2,TRBV27,TRBD1,NA,13,CASRRTGSYGYTF,TGTGCCAGCAGACGGACAGGCAGCTATGGCTACACCTTC
TRBJ2-1,TRBV7-2,NA,NA,12,CASSPTSNEQFF,TGTGCCAGCAGCCCGACTAGCAATGAGCAGTTCTTC
TRBJ1-1,TRBV7-9,TRBD1,NA,14,CASSRDRGYSEAFF,TGTGCCAGCAGCCGGGACAGGGGGTATAGTGAAGCTTTCTTT
TRBJ2-1,TRBV9,TRBD2,NA,14,CASSVAGTTHEQFF,TGTGCCAGCAGCGTAGCTGGGACTACGCACGAGCAGTTCTTC
TRBJ2-5,TRBV5-6,NA,NA,14,CASSRSGGAETQYF,TGTGCCAGCTCCCGTTCGGGGGGCGCAGAGACCCAGTACTTC
TRBJ1-2,TRBV19,TRBD1,NA,14,CASSIQGGDYGYTF,TGTGCCAGTAGTATTCAGGGGGGCGACTATGGCTACACCTTC
TRBJ2-1,TRBV12-5,TRBD1,NA,15,CASGLGQGFYNEQFF,TGTGCTAGTGGTTTGGGACAGGGTTTCTACAATGAGCAGTTCTTC
TRBJ1-1,TRBV29-1,NA,NA,14,CSANPVGGNTEAFF,TGCAGCGCCAATCCCGTCGGGGGGAACACTGAAGCTTTCTTT
TRBJ1-1,TRBV5-1,NA,NA,14,CASSREGMNTEAFF,TGCGCCAGCAGCAGGGAGGGGATGAACACTGAAGCTTTCTTT
TRBJ2-3,TRBV6-5,NA,NA,15,CASTSTGGGTDTQYF,TGTGCCAGCACATCCACGGGGGGCGGCACAGATACGCAGTATTTT
TRBJ1-2,TRBV28,NA,NA,13,CASSPGDREGYTF,TGTGCCAGCAGTCCAGGGGACCGCGAGGGCTACACCTTC
TRBJ2-7,TRBV30,TRBD2,NA,15,CAWSPSGGRSYEQYF,TGTGCCTGGAGTCCTAGCGGGGGCCGGTCCTACGAGCAGTACTTC
TRBJ2-5,TRBV7-9,NA,NA,14,CASSSEEYQETQYF,TGTGCCAGCAGCTCGGAGGAGTACCAAGAGACCCAGTACTTC
TRBJ2-3,TRBV6-6,TRBD2,NA,13,CASIRLAGDTQYF,TGTGCCAGCATTCGACTAGCGGGTGATACGCAGTATTTT
TRBJ2-7,TRBV30,TRBD1,NA,13,CAWAGQARKEQYF,TGTGCCTGGGCGGGACAGGCTAGGAAGGAGCAGTACTTC
TRBJ1-5,TRBV7-2,TRBD1,NA,19,CASSPPWAGGAAGNQPQHF,TGTGCCAGCAGCCCCCCTTGGGCAGGGGGCGCGGCAGGCAATCAGCCCCAGCATTTT
TRBJ2-1,TRBV5-8,NA,NA,14,CASIRPGERGEQFF,TGTGCCAGCATAAGACCAGGGGAGAGAGGTGAGCAGTTCTTC
TRBJ2-1,TRBV6-1,TRBD1,NA,15,CASSEAQQGYNEQFF,TGTGCCAGCAGTGAAGCACAACAGGGGTACAATGAGCAGTTCTTC
TRBJ2-1,TRBV11-2,TRBD2,NA,17,CASSLAPSGGGGNEQFF,TGTGCCAGCAGCTTAGCGCCTAGCGGGGGAGGTGGCAATGAGCAGTTCTTC
TRBJ2-7,TRBV6-1,TRBD2,NA,14,CASSLGLSSYEQYF,TGTGCCAGCTCACTGGGACTAAGCTCCTACGAGCAGTACTTC
TRBJ1-3,TRBV29-1,NA,NA,13,CSVDGGGGNTIYF,TGCAGCGTTGATGGGGGGGGTGGAAACACCATATATTTT
TRBJ2-7,TRBV6-6,NA,NA,14,CASSYSRSGYEQYF,TGTGCCAGCAGTTACTCGAGATCAGGTTACGAGCAGTACTTC
TRBJ1-2,TRBV30,TRBD1,once,13,CAWSGDRDYGYTF,TGTGCCTGGAGTGGGGACAGGGACTATGGCTACACCTTC
TRBJ2-7,TRBV6-5,TRBD1,NA,16,CASSYSQGAPSYEQYF,TGTGCCAGCAGTTACTCGCAGGGGGCCCCCTCCTACGAGCAGTACTTC
TRBJ2-7,TRBV19,TRBD1,NA,14,CASSGRTGGYEQYF,TGTGCCAGTAGTGGTAGGACAGGGGGCTACGAGCAGTACTTC
TRBJ1-2,TRBV7-3,NA,NA,14,CASSPQRGSYGYTF,TGTGCCAGCAGCCCCCAGCGGGGGAGCTATGGCTACACCTTC
TRBJ1-1,TRBV11-2,NA,NA,15,CASSLGDRSVTEAFF,TGTGCCAGCAGCTTAGGTGACAGGTCCGTAACTGAAGCTTTCTTT
TRBJ1-1,TRBV7-2,TRBD1,NA,14,CASSLTGGWTEAFF,TGTGCCAGCAGCTTAACAGGGGGCTGGACTGAAGCTTTCTTT
TRBJ2-3,TRBV6-1,NA,once,15,CATWGGHFSTDTQYF,TGTGCCACCTGGGGGGGCCACTTTAGCACAGATACGCAGTATTTT
TRBJ2-7,TRBV19,TRBD2,NA,13,CASSRTSTYEQYF,TGTGCCAGTAGTAGGACTAGCACCTACGAGCAGTACTTC
TRBJ2-5,TRBV5-4,NA,once,14,CASSFSGAQETQYF,TGTGCCAGCAGCTTCTCAGGGGCGCAAGAGACCCAGTACTTC
TRBJ2-5,TRBV18,NA,NA,15,CASSLRVLSTETQYF,TGTGCCAGCTCACTCCGGGTCCTATCAACCGAGACCCAGTACTTC
TRBJ2-7,TRBV27,TRBD1,once,15,CASSYGQGIPYEQYF,TGTGCCAGCAGCTACGGACAGGGAATCCCCTACGAGCAGTACTTC
TRBJ2-3,TRBV11-2,TRBD2,NA,19,CASSLLQGTAGGPTDTQYF,TGTGCCAGCAGCTTACTACAGGGAACAGCGGGGGGCCCCACAGATACGCAGTATTTT
TRBJ2-5,TRBV7-9,TRBD1,NA,16,CASSLDTQGVLETQYF,TGTGCCAGCAGCCTAGATACCCAGGGGGTTTTAGAGACCCAGTACTTC
TRBJ2-1,TRBV7-2,TRBD2,NA,17,CASSLENVGRGYNEQFF,TGTGCCAGCAGCTTAGAGAACGTCGGGAGGGGATACAATGAGCAGTTCTTC
TRBJ1-2,TRBV6-5,NA,NA,15,CASSNTGFGDYGYTF,TGTGCCAGCAGTAATACAGGGTTTGGGGACTATGGCTACACCTTC
TRBJ1-2,TRBV19,NA,NA,14,CASSISARNYGYTF,TGTGCCAGTAGTATCTCCGCGCGCAACTATGGCTACACCTTC